The next 8 T cell receptor beta chains were all read from a single sample in a study of blood T cell repertoires in COVID-19. Data came from immunoSEQ multiplex PCR; TCRdb stores just in-frame clones and leaves some out. Here the sample spans about 38,000 clones, approximately 86% being singletons. The material sequenced was peripheral blood. The receptors come from a human donor in a cohort sampled during active COVID-19.

V and J are TRBV6-5 and TRBJ1-4; D gene uncertain. Germline CDR1 MNHEY, CDR2 SVGAGI. V lost 5 bases and J lost 4, with 5 bases in between. There are 12 residues in the CDR3. The CDR3 region has the DNA TGTGCCAGCAGTCCTCGTAATGAAAAACTGTTTTTT. It encodes CASSPRNEKLFF.

This rearrangement joins TRBV9 to TRBJ2-5; 7 nucleotides align to TRBD1. Germline CDR1 is SGDLS and CDR2 is YYNGEE. V trimming: 3 bases; J trimming: 3 bases; junction bases outside the gene matches: 2. The CDR3 is made up of 13 amino acids. The CDR3 protein is CASSGQGEETQYF. The CDR3 DNA is TGTGCCAGCAGCGGACAGGGAGAAGAGACCCAGTACTTC.

V gene TRBV5-6 combines with J gene TRBJ1-1; the match to TRBD1 covers 9 bases. The V segment lost 3 bases and the J segment 1 base; nucleotides outside the gene matches: 10. The CDR3 extends over 17 amino acids. Germline assignment: CDR1 SGHDT and CDR2 YYEEEE. CDR3 loop: CASSYHLGTGRNTEAFF. The CDR3 nucleotides are TGTGCCAGCAGCTACCACCTTGGGACAGGGAGGAACACTGAAGCTTTCTTT.

With regard to this clone: At one end, the junction sequence differs from germline, possibly due to a read error. The J gene is TRBJ2-7, the V gene TRBV28; 9 nucleotides line up with TRBD1. Germline V gene lookup returns CDR1 MDHEN and CDR2 SYDVKM. The CDR3 covers 13 residues. CDR3 nucleotide sequence: TGTGCCAGTAGTTTAGGGACAGGGTACGAGCAGTACTTC. The encoded protein is CASSLGTGYEQYF.

The CDR3 loop reads CASSPFLSRTTYNEQFF. The CDR3 DNA sequence: TGTGCCAGCAGCCCTTTTCTCAGCAGGACAACCTACAATGAGCAGTTCTTC. The rearrangement joins TRBV7-2 to TRBJ2-1, with D perhaps matching TRBD1 (5 bases). Trimming removed 5 bases from V and 2 bases from J, with 19 bases in between. CDR3 length equals 17 residues. CDR1 is SGHTA and CDR2 is FQGNSA in the germline V gene.

The chain joins TRBV9 to TRBJ2-3, with 7 bases fitting TRBD2. With V trimmed by 3 bases and J by 2 bases, 6 bases remained unmatched. The CDR3 extends over 15 amino acids. Germline lookup yields CDR1 SGDLS and CDR2 YYNGEE. This chain's CDR3 is CASSARLAHTDTQYF. The CDR3 coding sequence is TGTGCCAGCAGCGCCAGACTAGCCCACACAGATACGCAGTATTTT.

V is TRBV15 and J is TRBJ2-7; TRBD2 agrees at 14 bases. After removal of 1 base from V and 1 base from J, the junction contained 9 bases not matched to a gene. Germline CDR1 reads LNHNV; CDR2 reads YYDKDF (reference sequence). The CDR3 is 19 residues long. CDR3 in amino acids: CATSRVSGLAGGTSYEQYF. As DNA, the CDR3 is TGTGCCACCAGCAGAGTTTCTGGACTAGCGGGAGGAACGTCCTACGAGCAGTACTTC.

The V and J genes are TRBV7-2 and TRBJ1-2; D is perhaps TRBD1 (6 bases). Germline V lookup: CDR1 SGHTA, CDR2 FQGNSA. The CDR3 is made up of 13 amino acids. The V and J ends lost 5 bases and 5 bases respectively, with 12 bases between them. The CDR3 sequence is CASSTDSIYGYTF. The CDR3 DNA sequence: TGTGCCAGCAGCACGGACAGTATTTATGGCTACACCTTC.